The 25 T cell receptor beta chains below all came from one sample that was sequenced in a study of blood T cells in healthy people across ages. Then a second PCR, running roughly 7 to 11 cycles, was carried out with a sample-barcoded 5' primer and a J-beta primer mix. TCRdb used MiXCR to reprocess the 5' RACE reads, holding one entry per CDR3 protein. The data show approximately 880,000 distinct CDR3 sequences, about 48% seen once. Sequenced input: blood. These receptors were collected from a man aged 30 to 39 in good health.

The rearrangement uses TRBV6-2 or TRBV6-3 and TRBJ2-1; TRBD1 aligns across 9 bases. V lost 4 bases and J lost 3; bases outside the gene matches: 4. CDR3 length equals 15 residues. Germline CDR1 MNHEY, CDR2 SVGEGT. The CDR3 is CASSSRDRVYNEQFF. The CDR3 nucleotides read TGTGCCAGCAGTTCCCGGGACAGGGTCTACAATGAGCAGTTCTTC.

This clonotype appeared many times. The chain links TRBV10-3 to TRBJ2-7, with 9 bases that match TRBD1. Germline V gene lookup returns CDR1 ENHRY and CDR2 SYGVKD. V lost 6 bases and J lost 2; bases outside the gene matches: 5. The CDR3 length is 14 residues. The CDR3 loop is CAIREQGAAYEQYF. Here the CDR3 DNA reads TGTGCCATCAGAGAACAGGGGGCGGCCTACGAGCAGTACTTC.

Note on this clonotype: Given a much more abundant clone one base away, this may be a read error. This chain links TRBV12-3 or TRBV12-4 with TRBJ1-6, with D possibly TRBD1 on 6 matching bases. CDR3 size: 14 residues. The CDR3 here is CASGPSGQHSPPHF. CDR3 nucleotides: TGTGCCAGCGGCCCCTCCGGACAGCATTCACCCCCCCACTTT.

This clonotype was counted only a few times. The rearrangement uses TRBV6-6 and TRBJ2-3; D is unresolved. CDR3 length: 12 amino acids. V was clipped by 2 bases and J by 4 bases, with 4 bases between them. Germline CDR1 and CDR2: MNHNY and SVGAGI (reference sequence). The CDR3 is CASSYLPDTQYF. The CDR3 region has the DNA TGTGCCAGCAGTTACCTGCCAGATACGCAGTATTTT.

Turning to this clonotype: The junction shows a germline mismatch at one end, possibly a read error. As DNA, the CDR3 is TGCGCCAGCAGCTTGGTCGCCCCTGGACACCTCAACACTGAAGCCTTCTTT. Residues: CASSLVAPGHLNTEAFF. The chain recombines TRBV5-1 with TRBJ1-1; TRBD1 is a possible D gene (5 bases). Germline V gene sequence: CDR1 SGHRS, CDR2 YFSETQ. The length of the CDR3 is 17 residues.

V usage is TRBV29-1 and J usage is TRBJ1-5; D perhaps matches TRBD1 (6 bases). Germline loops: CDR1 SQVTM, CDR2 ANQGSEA. The CDR3 runs 12 residues. V lost 7 bases and J lost 4, with 11 bases in between. The CDR3 region has the DNA TGCAGCGCCGGGGGCCAAAATCAGCCCCAGCATTTT. This sequence encodes CSAGGQNQPQHF.

In its sample, this clonotype was seen a few times. An end of the junction does not agree with germline; a read error may underlie this. The V call is TRBV28, the J call TRBJ2-7; the D gene is possibly TRBD2 (6 bases). In germline, CDR1 is MDHEN, CDR2 SYDVKM. This CDR3 is built from 13 residues. The CDR3 sequence is CASSLRAGIEQYF. In DNA form, the CDR3 reads TGTGCCAGTAGTTTACGGGCGGGGATCGAGCAGTACTTC.

This clonotype was detected a few times. The CDR3 DNA follows: TGTGCCAGCAGCTTAGGTGTCGGGAGGCCCCAGTATTTT. Amino acids: CASSLGVGRPQYF. The chain couples TRBV7-2 to TRBJ2-3; TRBD2 aligns across 7 bases. The V gene's germline CDR1 is SGHTA and CDR2 FQGNSA. This CDR3 spans 13 amino acids. V lost 1 base to trimming and J lost 12 bases; unmatched junction nucleotides: 7.

This clonotype was picked up a small number of times. The V and J genes are TRBV7-2 and TRBJ2-7, with TRBD1 as a possible D gene (5 bases). Trimming took off 5 bases at V and 5 bases at J, with 22 bases between the two ends. In germline, CDR1 is SGHTA, CDR2 FQGNSA. The CDR3 is 16 residues long. The CDR3 here is CASSRTWATVKNEQYF. The CDR3 nucleotides are TGTGCCAGCAGCCGAACTTGGGCGACAGTTAAAAACGAGCAGTACTTC.

The V gene is TRBV6-5, the J gene TRBJ2-7; D is ambiguous. There are 15 residues in the CDR3. Trimming pared 1 base from V and 0 bases from J, leaving 10 bases between. Germline V gives CDR1 MNHEY, CDR2 SVGAGI. In nucleotides, the CDR3 is TGTGCCAGCAGTTACTTGCAGGAGCTCTCCTACGAGCAGTACTTC. It encodes CASSYLQELSYEQYF.

The rearrangement joins TRBV10-3 to TRBJ2-7, with D unresolved. The J call may be faulty, since TRBJ2-5 better matches the DNA end. There are 11 residues in the CDR3. Germline CDR1 reads ENHRY; CDR2 reads SYGVKD. This CDR3 is CAISEVETQYF. DNA of the CDR3: TGTGCCATCAGTGAGGTGGAGACCCAGTACTTC.

The V gene is TRBV5-6, the J gene TRBJ1-2, with D possibly matching TRBD1 (5 bases). This CDR3 contains 14 residues. Germline loops: CDR1 SGHDT, CDR2 YYEEEE. V was pared by 6 bases and J by 4 bases, with 16 bases between. This chain's CDR3 is CASTPGGGRYGYTF. CDR3 DNA: TGTGCCAGCACTCCCGGGGGGGGACGCTATGGCTACACCTTC.

The chain employs TRBV15 and TRBJ2-1, with D perhaps TRBD1 (6 bases). The J call may not be correct, given that the DNA end is closer to TRBJ2-7. Germline V gene lookup returns CDR1 LNHNV and CDR2 YYDKDF (reference sequence). The CDR3 runs to 15 residues. The CDR3: CATSRDTGNYNEQYF. The CDR3 DNA reads as TGTGCCACCAGCAGAGATACAGGGAACTACAATGAGCAGTACTTC.

The chain couples TRBV11-1 to TRBJ2-7, with D perhaps TRBD1 or TRBD2 (6 bases each). Germline loops: CDR1 SGHAT, CDR2 FQDESV (reference sequence). The V end lost 3 bases, the J end lost 2 bases, and 14 bases lay between the germline ends. The CDR3 sequence is 15 residues long. CDR3 DNA sequence: TGTGCCAGCAGCTTGAGGGACGGGGGCCCCTACGAGCAGTACTTC. Amino acid sequence: CASSLRDGGPYEQYF.

This chain connects TRBV5-1 to TRBJ2-7; D gene uncertain. Deletions cut 0 bases from V and 5 bases from J, with 9 bases between. Germline CDR1 SGHRS, CDR2 YFSETQ. The CDR3 has 13 residues. CDR3 sequence reads: CASSLEGSDEQYF. The CDR3 DNA sequence: TGCGCCAGCAGCTTGGAGGGTTCGGACGAGCAGTACTTC.

V usage is TRBV5-1 and J usage is TRBJ2-1, with 7 positions matching TRBD1. The CDR3 totals 15 residues. J was trimmed by 10 bases and V by 4 bases; bases with no gene match: 14. Germline assignment: CDR1 SGHRS and CDR2 YFSETQ. The CDR3 here is CASSPSLDRIYEQFF. The CDR3, as DNA: TGCGCCAGCAGCCCATCACTGGACAGGATCTACGAGCAGTTCTTC.

This clonotype was counted a few times. The chain joins TRBV4-2 to TRBJ2-1, with TRBD2 as a possible D gene (7 bases). Per the germline V gene, CDR1 is LGHNA and CDR2 is YNFKEQ. The CDR3 covers 16 residues. Trimming left V 1 base short and J 7 bases short, with 17 bases between. CDR3 coding DNA: TGTGCCAGCAGCCAAGTTGAGGGGGGGCCTCGGAATGAGCAGTTCTTC. Its translation is CASSQVEGGPRNEQFF.

This rearrangement joins TRBV10-3 to TRBJ1-5; D not certain. V lost 5 bases to trimming and J lost 1 base, with 6 bases between them. The V gene's germline CDR1 is ENHRY and CDR2 SYGVKD. This CDR3 contains 13 residues. The CDR3 loop is CAISNGSNQPQHF. CDR3 DNA: TGTGCCATCAGTAACGGGAGCAATCAGCCCCAGCATTTT.

As regards this clonotype: A much larger clone differs by one base, so this may be a read error. The V call is TRBV11-3, the J call TRBJ2-7; D not resolved. This CDR3 is 11 amino acids long. The V and J ends lost 6 bases and 5 bases respectively, with 8 bases between them. Germline loops: CDR1 SGHNT, CDR2 YENEEA. CDR3 bases: TGTGCCAGCAGTGGTTACGACGAGCAGTACTTC. This codes for CASSGYDEQYF. Full variable domain (outside the CDR3, taken from reference TRBV11-3 and TRBJ2-7): EAGVVQSPRYKIIEKKQPVAFWCNPISGHNTLYWYLQNLGQGPELLIRYENEEAVDDSQLPKDRFSAERLKGVDSTLKIQPAELGDSAVYLCASSGYDEQYFGPGTRLTVT.

This chain uses TRBV28 with TRBJ2-1; 8 bases map to TRBD2. V trimming: 7 bases; J trimming: 4 bases; junction bases outside the gene matches: 9. CDR1 MDHEN and CDR2 SYDVKM come from the germline V gene. The CDR3 is made up of 15 amino acids. The CDR3: CASTWGGGTYNEQFF. DNA for the CDR3: TGTGCCAGCACTTGGGGCGGGGGGACGTACAATGAGCAGTTCTTC.

The chain combines TRBV7-2 with TRBJ1-3; the D is unclear. Germline V gene data show CDR1 as SGHTA and CDR2 as FQGNSA. The CDR3 runs to 16 residues. The V and J ends lost 5 bases and 0 bases respectively, with 14 bases between them. The CDR3 loop reads CASSGRRSTSGNTIYF. CDR3 bases: TGTGCCAGCAGCGGACGCAGGTCAACCTCTGGAAACACCATATATTTT.

In DNA, the CDR3 is TGCAGTCCCCGGGGGCGGGGGAGAAACTATGGCTACACCTTC. It encodes CSPRGRGRNYGYTF. The chain employs TRBV20-1 and TRBJ1-2, with a possible D match to TRBD1 (6 bases). With 8 bases removed from V and 2 bases from J, the gap between germline ends came to 18 bases. The germline gives CDR1 DFQATT, CDR2 SNEGSKA (reference sequence). The CDR3 contains 14 residues.

The chain uses TRBV20-1 and TRBJ2-2; D call uncertain. Per the germline V gene, CDR1 is DFQATT and CDR2 is SNEGSKA (reference sequence). The CDR3 totals 13 residues. Trimming pared 2 bases from V and 3 bases from J, leaving 7 bases between. CDR3 nucleotides: TGCAGTGCTAGAACCCGATACACCGGGGAGCTGTTTTTT. As protein: CSARTRYTGELFF.

The rearrangement uses TRBV27 and TRBJ1-5; TRBD1 might be the D (6 bases). Trimming cost V 2 bases and J 4 bases, with 12 bases left between them. The CDR3 covers 15 residues. CDR1 is MNHEY and CDR2 is SMNVEV in the germline V gene (reference sequence). The DNA for the CDR3 is TGTGCCAGCAGTTTACACGGCCAGGGGAATCAGCCCCAGCATTTT. Protein: CASSLHGQGNQPQHF.

This clonotype was detected only a few times. The gene calls are TRBV10-3 and TRBJ2-3; 7 nucleotides agree with TRBD1. The germline gives CDR1 ENHRY, CDR2 SYGVKD. The CDR3 length is 15 residues. Losses at the gene ends were 6 bases for V and 2 bases for J; bases not matched to a gene: 8. The CDR3 coding sequence is TGTGCCATCAGCGCCGGGACAGTGGCCACAGATACGCAGTATTTT. It codes for CAISAGTVATDTQYF.